The 22 T cell receptor beta chains below all came from one sample that was sequenced in a study of blood T cell repertoires in COVID-19. The protocol was immunoSEQ multiplex PCR, while the TCRdb copy is restricted to in-frame clones and leaves out a portion. The sample contains over 60,000 clones, roughly 84% of which appear only once. Input material: peripheral blood. The receptor set was obtained from a man aged 50 to 60 with COVID-19, enrolled during active disease.

CDR3 sequence (DNA): TGCAGCGTTCGGACAGGCGGCACTAATGAAAAACTGTTTTTT. As protein: CSVRTGGTNEKLFF. The gene calls are TRBV29-1 and TRBJ1-4, with 7 bases matching TRBD1. The V segment lost 5 bases and the J segment 2 bases; nucleotides outside the gene matches: 5. The CDR3 has 14 amino acids. Germline-derived CDR1 and CDR2 are SQVTM and ANQGSEA.

This sequence joins TRBV12-5 and TRBJ1-1, with TRBD1 matching 8 bases. This CDR3 comprises 16 residues. V shed 0 bases, J shed 4 bases, and the junction held 7 bases outside the gene matches. The germline V gene has CDR1 LGHNT and CDR2 FRNRAP. The CDR3 DNA follows: TGTGCTAGTGGTTTGGTACCAGGGGGCACCTTCACTGAAGCTTTCTTT. This sequence encodes CASGLVPGGTFTEAFF.

The V and J genes are TRBV2 and TRBJ2-5, with 7 bases aligning to TRBD2. There are 16 residues in the CDR3. Germline CDR1 and CDR2: SNHLY and FYNNEI. V lost 8 bases, J lost 3 bases, and 15 bases stayed unmatched. The CDR3 DNA follows: TGTGCCAGCGGGGACTATTCGACGGTGGGCAAAGAGACCCAGTACTTC. It translates to CASGDYSTVGKETQYF.

The gene calls are TRBV4-3 and TRBJ2-3; 11 nucleotides line up with TRBD2. The germline V gene encodes CDR1 LGHNA and CDR2 YSLEER. V lost 0 bases, J lost 4 bases, and 9 bases stayed unmatched. The length of the CDR3 is 18 residues. As DNA, the CDR3 is TGCGCCAGCAGCCAAGAGATACTAGCGGGAGTCGAAGCAGATACGCAGTATTTT. Translating it yields CASSQEILAGVEADTQYF.

In its sample, this clone was seen a few times. V and J are TRBV6-5 and TRBJ2-7; TRBD2 might be the D (6 bases). Germline CDR1 and CDR2: MNHEY and SVGAGI. The CDR3 length is 14 residues. V was pared by 6 bases and J by 0 bases, with 12 bases between. The CDR3 DNA reads TGTGCCAGCAGCCTAGGGGACTTCTCCTACGAGCAGTACTTC. Residues: CASSLGDFSYEQYF.

This rearrangement joins TRBV19 to TRBJ1-3, with D unresolved. Trimming removed 6 bases from V and 2 bases from J, with 14 bases in between. The length of the CDR3 is 15 residues. The germline V gene encodes CDR1 LNHDA and CDR2 SQIVND (reference sequence). The CDR3 loop is CASSPPGLTGNTIYF. The CDR3 DNA reads as TGTGCCAGTAGCCCACCAGGCCTGACTGGAAACACCATATATTTT.

This clone was counted a single time. V is TRBV9 and J is TRBJ2-2; 8 bases line up with TRBD2. The CDR3 has 15 residues. Germline loops: CDR1 SGDLS, CDR2 YYNGEE. J was trimmed by 2 bases and V by 5 bases; bases with no gene match: 5. CDR3 DNA: TGTGCCAGCAGACGGGAGGGGAAAAACACCGGGGAGCTGTTTTTT. Translation: CASRREGKNTGELFF.

The CDR3 DNA follows: TGTGCCAGCAGCAGGAACCTCCCAGGGAATTCACCCCTCCACTTT. It yields the protein CASSRNLPGNSPLHF. This chain connects TRBV11-2 to TRBJ1-6, with a tentative D call TRBD1 (5 bases). The ends were cut back, 5 bases at V and 7 bases at J, with 15 bases in the middle. The CDR3 consists of 15 residues. Germline CDR1 is SGHAT and CDR2 is FQNNGV.

This clone has only a few counts. This chain uses TRBV6-5 with TRBJ1-2; 8 bases line up with TRBD1. Trimming at V came to 6 bases and at J to 7 bases, leaving 7 bases not matched to a gene. The CDR3 consists of 13 residues. The germline CDR1 and CDR2 sequences are MNHEY and SVGAGI. The CDR3 reads CASRGNRGIGYTF. CDR3 bases: TGTGCCAGCAGGGGAAACAGGGGGATTGGCTACACCTTC.

The chain recombines TRBV7-9 with TRBJ2-1; 9 nucleotides align to TRBD2. Per the germline V gene, CDR1 is SEHNR and CDR2 is FQNEAQ (reference sequence). This CDR3 contains 14 residues. The V gene end was trimmed by 5 bases and the J gene end by 9 bases; junction bases not matched to a gene: 8. CDR3 loop: CASSAAGGNREQFF. CDR3 in DNA: TGTGCCAGCAGCGCCGCGGGAGGGAATCGTGAGCAGTTCTTC.

The rearrangement joins TRBV18 to TRBJ1-3; TRBD1 agrees at 9 bases. Unmatched junction bases numbered 5, after V lost 0 bases and J lost 8 bases. The V gene's germline CDR1 is KGHSH and CDR2 LQKENI. CDR3 size: 15 residues. The CDR3 DNA sequence: TGTGCCAGCTCACCACCCGGGACAGGGTTGGACACCATATATTTT. Translating it yields CASSPPGTGLDTIYF.

This rearrangement joins TRBV3-1 (or the pseudogene TRBV3-2) to TRBJ2-7, with a weak D call TRBD2 (5 bases). The CDR3 runs 14 residues. Germline lookup yields CDR1 LGHDT and CDR2 YNNKEL (reference sequence). Trimming left V 4 bases short and J 0 bases short, with 10 bases between. CDR3 bases: TGTGCCAGCAGCCCTACTAGGAGCTCCTACGAGCAGTACTTC. Protein product: CASSPTRSSYEQYF.

This clone has a handful of counts. The gene calls are TRBV19 and TRBJ2-7; D possibly corresponds to TRBD1 (5 bases). In germline, CDR1 is LNHDA, CDR2 SQIVND (reference sequence). The CDR3 is made up of 12 amino acids. The V end lost 9 bases, the J end lost 6 bases, and 15 bases lay between the germline ends. DNA for the CDR3: TGTGCCAGCTCCGACAGAGTCGGCGAGCAGTACTTC. Its protein product is CASSDRVGEQYF.

The chain links TRBV24-1 to TRBJ1-4; no clear D gene. The CDR3 length is 14 residues. V gave up 3 bases and J gave up 8 bases, with 12 bases separating them. Per germline, CDR1 KGHDR and CDR2 SFDVKD. The CDR3 reads CATSDLRGEEKLFF. As DNA, the CDR3 is TGTGCCACCAGTGATCTGCGCGGGGAAGAAAAACTGTTTTTT.

The chain joins TRBV19 to TRBJ1-3; maybe TRBD1 (6 bases). The CDR3 covers 15 residues. Germline values: CDR1 LNHDA, CDR2 SQIVND (reference sequence). V lost 7 bases and J lost 4, with 17 bases in between. The CDR3 DNA reads TGTGCCAGTACTACTGACAGGCAGCGCGGAAACACCATATATTTT. It translates to CASTTDRQRGNTIYF.

The chain employs TRBV5-1 and TRBJ2-3, with 12 bases identical to TRBD2. This CDR3 has 16 amino acids. V was clipped by 3 bases and J by 3 bases; unmatched bases: 5. Looked up from germline, CDR1 is SGHRS and CDR2 is YFSETQ. Written as DNA, the CDR3 is TGCGCCAGCAGCTCCCGACTAGCGGGAGTTACAGATACGCAGTATTTT. This encodes CASSSRLAGVTDTQYF.

The chain recombines TRBV24-1 with TRBJ2-3; 9 bases map to TRBD2. V dropped 9 bases and J dropped 4; count of bases not matched to a gene: 10. Germline V gene data show CDR1 as KGHDR and CDR2 as SFDVKD. The CDR3 is made up of 15 amino acids. The CDR3 region is CATRSSGRSADTQYF. DNA of the CDR3: TGTGCCACCCGTAGTAGCGGGAGAAGTGCAGATACGCAGTATTTT.

This chain uses TRBV21-1 with TRBJ2-7; the table calls TRBD1, which could not be checked here. TRBV21-1 is an annotated pseudogene. This CDR3 contains 13 residues. DNA for the CDR3: TGTGCCAGCGAGGACAGGGAATTCTACGAGCAGTACTTC. Encoded protein: CASEDREFYEQYF.

This clone has just a few counts. The chain employs TRBV28 and TRBJ1-2, with no clear D. CDR1 MDHEN and CDR2 SYDVKM come from the germline V gene. V was cut by 4 bases and J by 8 bases, with 11 bases left in between. The CDR3 spans 12 residues. The CDR3 region has the DNA TGTGCCAGCAGTTCCCAGGTGGAAGGCTACACCTTC. It encodes CASSSQVEGYTF.

This clone has more than one count but fewer than ten. The junction differs from germline at one of its ends, possibly a read error. The J gene is TRBJ2-7, the V gene TRBV28, with 11 nucleotides matching TRBD2. This CDR3 comprises 18 residues. CDR1 MDHEN and CDR2 SYDVKM come from the germline V gene. CDR3 in DNA: TGTGCCAGCTGTTTGGCTGGACTAGCGGGTGACCACTCCTACGAGCAGTACTTC. Translated: CASCLAGLAGDHSYEQYF. Full variable domain (remainder filled in from reference TRBV28 and TRBJ2-7): DVKVTQSSRYLVKRTGEKVFLECVQDMDHENMFWYRQDPGLGLRLIYFSYDVKMKEKGDIPEGYSVSREKKERFSLILESASTNQTSMYLCASCLAGLAGDHSYEQYFGPGTRLTVT.

This clone appeared a single time. The CDR3 region is CASTNGLAGFTDTQYF. The CDR3 nucleotides read TGCGCCAGCACTAACGGGCTAGCGGGATTCACAGATACGCAGTATTTT. V usage is TRBV5-1 and J usage is TRBJ2-3; 9 bases are shared with TRBD2. The length of the CDR3 is 16 residues. Trimming at V came to 6 bases and at J to 2 bases, leaving 10 bases not matched to a gene. CDR1 is SGHRS and CDR2 is YFSETQ in the germline V gene.

Regarding this clone: A read error may produce the germline difference seen at one junction end. This rearrangement joins TRBV7-7 to TRBJ2-5; D is perhaps TRBD2 (6 bases). CDR3 size: 15 residues. In germline, CDR1 is SSHAT, CDR2 FNYEAQ (reference sequence). This CDR3 reads CASSLVGGPGETQYF. The CDR3 DNA is TGTGCTAGCAGCTTAGTAGGAGGGCCGGGGGAGACCCAGTACTTC.